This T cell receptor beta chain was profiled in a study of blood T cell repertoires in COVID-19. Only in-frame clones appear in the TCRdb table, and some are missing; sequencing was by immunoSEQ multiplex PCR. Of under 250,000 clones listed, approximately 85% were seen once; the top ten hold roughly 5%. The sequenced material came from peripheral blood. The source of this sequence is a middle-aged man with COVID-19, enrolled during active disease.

In DNA form, the CDR3 reads TGTGCCAGCAGTGAAGAGGGACAGGGTAATGAAAAACTGTTTTTT. Its translation is CASSEEGQGNEKLFF. The V call is TRBV2, the J call TRBJ1-4; 9 bases map to TRBD1. Looked up from germline, CDR1 is SNHLY and CDR2 is FYNNEI. The CDR3 has 15 amino acids. The trim removed 1 base at V and 4 bases at J, leaving 1 base unmatched.